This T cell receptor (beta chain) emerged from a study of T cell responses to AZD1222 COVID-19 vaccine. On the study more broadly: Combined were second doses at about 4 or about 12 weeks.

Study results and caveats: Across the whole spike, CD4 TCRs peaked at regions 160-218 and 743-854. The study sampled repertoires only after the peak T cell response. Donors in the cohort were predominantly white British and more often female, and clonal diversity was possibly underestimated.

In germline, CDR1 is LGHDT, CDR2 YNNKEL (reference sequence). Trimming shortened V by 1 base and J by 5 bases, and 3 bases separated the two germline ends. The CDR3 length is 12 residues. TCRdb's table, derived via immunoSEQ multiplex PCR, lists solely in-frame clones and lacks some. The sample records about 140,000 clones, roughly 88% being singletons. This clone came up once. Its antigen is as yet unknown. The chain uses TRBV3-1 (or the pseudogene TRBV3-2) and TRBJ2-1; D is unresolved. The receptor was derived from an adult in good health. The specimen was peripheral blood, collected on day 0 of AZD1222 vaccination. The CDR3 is CASSQVDNEQFF. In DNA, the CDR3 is TGTGCCAGCAGCCAAGTAGACAATGAGCAGTTCTTC.